This is a list of T cell receptor beta chains from one sample in a study of cytomegalovirus exposure and HLA in healthy donors. Repertoires were generated with immunoSEQ multiplex PCR, while TCRdb's copy carries only in-frame clones and drops some. The sample consists of some 90,000 clones, under 75% of them appearing once. Sequences were obtained from PBMCs. These receptors all come from a middle-aged man in good health and CMV-seronegative. The CDR3 runs from the conserved cysteine through the conserved F or W. D genes are given only for firm matches. Clone size is not always given. Where it is, it says once, few, many or a class for expanded clones.

v_gene	abundance	d_gene	j_gene	CDR3nt	CDR3aa
TRBV5-6	few	.	TRBJ1-4	TGTGCCAGCAGCGACCCGTTCGACAGCTCTAATGAAAAACTGTTTTTT	CASSDPFDSSNEKLFF
TRBV28	few	TRBD1	TRBJ2-7	TGTGCCAGCAGCCTCCTCCCGGGACAGGGTTACTACGAGCAGTACTTC	CASSLLPGQGYYEQYF
TRBV4-3	once	.	TRBJ1-2	TGCGCCAGCAGCCAAGATTGGGGAGCTACTAACTATGGCTACACCTTC	CASSQDWGATNYGYTF
TRBV5-1	.	TRBD2	TRBJ2-7	TGCGCCAGCAGCTTGGGGTCTAGCGGGGGATTCGTCACGGGGGAGCAGTACTTC	CASSLGSSGGFVTGEQYF
TRBV28	.	TRBD2	TRBJ2-4	TGTGCCAGCAGTTTAGGACTAGCGGAAAACATTCAGTACTTC	CASSLGLAENIQYF
TRBV19	.	.	TRBJ2-7	TGTGCCAGTAGTATACTGGCTTCCCCAGGGGTCTACGAGCAGTACTTC	CASSILASPGVYEQYF
TRBV19	few	.	TRBJ2-3	TGTGCCAGTAGGTCTAGCCATGCTTCTAGCACAGATACGCAGTATTTT	CASRSSHASSTDTQYF
TRBV7-8	.	.	TRBJ2-5	TGTGCCAGCAGCTTAGGGAGCCGGATACAAGAGACCCAGTACTTC	CASSLGSRIQETQYF
TRBV2	.	TRBD1	TRBJ2-7	TGTGCCAGCAGTGAAATCCCCGAGGTACAGGGGAGATCCAAGTTCTCCTCCGAGCAGTACTTC	CASSEIPEVQGRSKFSSEQYF
TRBV14	.	.	TRBJ1-2	TGTGCCAGCAGCCAGTCCCAGGGAGGTGGCTACACCTTC	CASSQSQGGGYTF
TRBV7-2	.	TRBD1	TRBJ2-7	TGTGCCAGCAGCTTAGGACAGGGGCGGTACGAGCAGTACTTC	CASSLGQGRYEQYF
TRBV28	.	TRBD2	TRBJ2-1	TGTGCCAGCTGGGCGGGAGGGCCAGGGTACAATGAGCAGTTCTTC	CASWAGGPGYNEQFF
TRBV6-5	few	TRBD2	TRBJ2-1	TGTGCCAGCAGTTACTCGGGACTAGATTGGAACAATGAGCAGTTCTTC	CASSYSGLDWNNEQFF
TRBV6-5	.	.	TRBJ2-5	TGTGCCAGCAGTTATAACCCCCGGGGGACCCAGTACTTC	CASSYNPRGTQYF
TRBV6-5	.	TRBD1	TRBJ2-7	TGTGCCAGCAGTCGCACCGGGACAGGTCCCTACGAGCAGTACTTC	CASSRTGTGPYEQYF
TRBV4-1	.	TRBD1	TRBJ2-1	TGCGCCAGCAGCCAGTCCGGGACAGGGCCTAGGAGTGAGCAGTTCTTC	CASSQSGTGPRSEQFF
TRBV4-2	.	TRBD1	TRBJ2-7	TGTGCCAGCAGCGGGACAGTTATGACAGCCTACGAGCAGTACTTC	CASSGTVMTAYEQYF
TRBV4-1	.	.	TRBJ1-1	TGCGCCAGCAGCCAAGGCGCTAACACTGAAGCTTTCTTT	CASSQGANTEAFF
TRBV10-2	.	TRBD1	TRBJ2-7	TGCGCCAGCAGTGAGTCGGGGGGACAGGGACTGAACCCCTACGAGCAGTACTTC	CASSESGGQGLNPYEQYF
TRBV29-1	.	.	TRBJ2-3	TGCAGCGTTCTCTCCCCAGATACGCAGTATTTT	CSVLSPDTQYF
TRBV5-1	.	TRBD2	TRBJ2-3	TGCGCCAGCAGCTCAAGCGGGGGGGGAAATACGCAGTATTTT	CASSSSGGGNTQYF
TRBV28	.	.	TRBJ1-5	TGTGCCAGCAGTTTACCGAGAATTGGGGGGGGACTATTTGATCAGCCCCAGCATTTT	CASSLPRIGGGLFDQPQHF
TRBV7-9	.	TRBD2	TRBJ2-5	TGTGCCAGCAGGCAGACTAGCGCACGGGTCGAGACCCAGTACTTC	CASRQTSARVETQYF
TRBV6-5	.	.	TRBJ1-1	TGTGCCAGCAGTCCCCGGACAGTGAACACTGAAGCTTTCTTT	CASSPRTVNTEAFF
TRBV28	.	.	TRBJ2-7	TGTGCCAGTGGTCGGAGGGTGGGCCACGAGCAGTACTTC	CASGRRVGHEQYF
TRBV10-3	few	.	TRBJ1-1	TGTGCCATCAGTGACGCGGGCCTGAACACTGAAGCTTTCTTT	CAISDAGLNTEAFF
TRBV30	.	.	TRBJ2-7	TGTGCCTTCACGGGAGACGCCTACGAGCAGTACTTC	CAFTGDAYEQYF
TRBV4-2	.	.	TRBJ2-1	TGTGCCAGCAGCCGGAAGACAGATGGAGTCCATGAGCAGTTCTTC	CASSRKTDGVHEQFF
TRBV9	.	.	TRBJ2-2	TGTGCCAGCAGCGTAGACGGGGTAAACACCGGGGAGCTGTTTTTT	CASSVDGVNTGELFF
TRBV6-5	.	.	TRBJ2-7	TGTGCCAGCAGTTTTGACAGGACCTCCTACGAGCAGTACTTC	CASSFDRTSYEQYF
TRBV9	few	.	TRBJ2-7	TGTGCCAGCAGCGTAGGATCAGGGACCTACGAGCAGTACTTC	CASSVGSGTYEQYF
TRBV6-5	.	.	TRBJ2-1	TGTGCCAGCAAAATTGAGGGCACCTACAATGAGCAGTTCTTC	CASKIEGTYNEQFF
TRBV7-9	.	.	TRBJ1-4	TGTGCCAGCAGCCAAGGGGGGGCCAATAATGAAAAACTGTTTTTT	CASSQGGANNEKLFF
TRBV10-1	few	TRBD1	TRBJ2-4	TGCGCCAGCAGCCCCGGACAGGCAAGGACTTCCAAAAACATTCAGTACTTC	CASSPGQARTSKNIQYF
TRBV5-1	.	.	TRBJ2-5	TGCGCCAGCAGCTATCCGGGAGCCCAAGAGACCCAGTACTTC	CASSYPGAQETQYF
TRBV9	.	.	TRBJ2-7	TGTGCCAGCAGCCCTCGGTTGGACAGCTACGAGCAGTACTTC	CASSPRLDSYEQYF
TRBV9	.	TRBD1	TRBJ2-1	TGTGCCAGCAGCCCCCGATGGACAGGGCTTTACAATGAGCAGTTCTTC	CASSPRWTGLYNEQFF
TRBV6-4	.	TRBD1	TRBJ2-2	TGTGCCAGCAGAAGACAGGGTAGCGACACCGGGGAGCTGTTTTTT	CASRRQGSDTGELFF
TRBV19	.	.	TRBJ1-5	TGTGCCAGTAGTACCCAAGCAGGTCAGCCCCAGCATTTT	CASSTQAGQPQHF
TRBV19	few	.	TRBJ2-3	TGTGCCAGTAGTTACCAACTAGGGCGAATGACAGATACGCAGTATTTT	CASSYQLGRMTDTQYF
TRBV28	.	.	TRBJ2-1	TGTGCCAGCAGTTTTAGGGGAAATGAGCAGTTCTTC	CASSFRGNEQFF
TRBV5-1	.	TRBD2	TRBJ2-7	TGCGCCAGCAGCTACCTCTTGTCACCTAGCGGGGGAACCCAATCCTACGAGCAGTACTTC	CASSYLLSPSGGTQSYEQYF
TRBV28	.	.	TRBJ1-2	TGTGCCAGCAGTTACAGGGATGGCTACACCTTC	CASSYRDGYTF
TRBV4-2	.	.	TRBJ1-2	TGTGCCAGCAGCCAAGAGCGGGACCCCCAAGGGGCTAGCTACACCTTC	CASSQERDPQGASYTF
TRBV7-9	.	.	TRBJ2-7	TGTGCCAGCAGCTCGACACAGGCGCCCAGCTCCTACGAGCAGTACTTC	CASSSTQAPSSYEQYF
TRBV10-3	.	TRBD1	TRBJ1-5	TGTGCCATCGGTCGACCGGGACAGGATCAGCCCCAGCATTTT	CAIGRPGQDQPQHF
TRBV19	few	TRBD1	TRBJ1-1	TGTGCCAGTATTAGACAGGGCCTGAACACTGAAGCTTTCTTT	CASIRQGLNTEAFF
TRBV4-3	.	TRBD1	TRBJ1-1	TGCGCCAGCAGCCAAGACCAGGGGGCGTTTACTGAAGCTTTCTTT	CASSQDQGAFTEAFF
TRBV19	.	TRBD2	TRBJ2-7	TGTGCCAGTAGTATAGTGACTAGCGGGAACTACGAGCAGTACTTC	CASSIVTSGNYEQYF
TRBV9	once	.	TRBJ2-5	TGTGCCAGCAGCGTAGTCGGAACAGCTCAAGAGACCCAGTACTTC	CASSVVGTAQETQYF
TRBV7-9	few	.	TRBJ1-4	TGTGCCAGCAGCGCCATAGGGGCGACGAGTGAAAAACTGTTTTTT	CASSAIGATSEKLFF
TRBV6-5	.	.	TRBJ2-7	TGTGCCAGCACCAGGAGGGGCGAGCAGTACTTC	CASTRRGEQYF
TRBV6-1	.	.	TRBJ1-1	TGTGCCAGCAGTGAATCATCCCACACTGAAGCTTTCTTT	CASSESSHTEAFF
TRBV18	few	.	TRBJ2-5	TGTGCCAGCTCACCCATTACGGGGCAAGAGACCCAGTACTTC	CASSPITGQETQYF
TRBV9	few	TRBD1	TRBJ1-1	TGTGCCAGCAGCGTAGCGGACAGGGGGCTCACTGAAGCTTTCTTT	CASSVADRGLTEAFF
TRBV19	.	.	TRBJ2-7	TGTGCCAGTAGTATAGGGGGAGGCCTTTACGAGCAGTACTTC	CASSIGGGLYEQYF
TRBV6-1	.	TRBD1	TRBJ2-1	TGTGCCAGCAGTGAATTCCAGGGGGCGGGCAATGAGCAGTTCTTC	CASSEFQGAGNEQFF